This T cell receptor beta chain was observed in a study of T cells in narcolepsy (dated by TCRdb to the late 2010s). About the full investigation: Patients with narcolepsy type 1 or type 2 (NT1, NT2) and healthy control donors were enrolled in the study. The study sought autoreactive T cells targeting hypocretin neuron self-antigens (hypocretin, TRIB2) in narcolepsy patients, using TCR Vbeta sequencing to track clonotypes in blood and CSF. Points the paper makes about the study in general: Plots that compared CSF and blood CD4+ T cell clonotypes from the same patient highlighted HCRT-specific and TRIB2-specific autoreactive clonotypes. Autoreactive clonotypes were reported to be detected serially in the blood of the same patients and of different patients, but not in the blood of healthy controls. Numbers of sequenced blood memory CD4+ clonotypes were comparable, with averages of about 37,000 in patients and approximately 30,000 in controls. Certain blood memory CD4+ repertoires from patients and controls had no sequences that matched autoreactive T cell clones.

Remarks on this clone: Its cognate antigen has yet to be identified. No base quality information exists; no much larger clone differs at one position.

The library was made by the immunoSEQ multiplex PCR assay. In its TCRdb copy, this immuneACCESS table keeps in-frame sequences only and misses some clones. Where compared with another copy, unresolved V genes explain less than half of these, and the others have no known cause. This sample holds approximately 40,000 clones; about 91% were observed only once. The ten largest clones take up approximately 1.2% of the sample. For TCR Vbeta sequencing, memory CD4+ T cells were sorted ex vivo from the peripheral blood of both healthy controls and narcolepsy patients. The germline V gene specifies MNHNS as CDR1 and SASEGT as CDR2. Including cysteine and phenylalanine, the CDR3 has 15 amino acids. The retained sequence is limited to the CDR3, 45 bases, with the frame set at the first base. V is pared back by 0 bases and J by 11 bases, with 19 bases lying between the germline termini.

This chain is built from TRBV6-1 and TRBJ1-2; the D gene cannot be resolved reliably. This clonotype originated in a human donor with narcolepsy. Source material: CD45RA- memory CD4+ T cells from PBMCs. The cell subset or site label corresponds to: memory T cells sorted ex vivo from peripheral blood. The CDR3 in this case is CASSEARLRRVGYTF. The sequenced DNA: TGTGCCAGCAGTGAAGCTCGTCTTCGTAGAGTTGGGTACACCTTC.